Listed here are 22 T cell receptor beta chains from one sample, sequenced in a study of T cell responses to AZD1222 COVID-19 vaccine. This table comes from immunoSEQ multiplex PCR, and its TCRdb copy is limited to in-frame clones, with some not included. The sample has about 110,000 clones; approximately 87% are singletons. The material was peripheral blood, obtained on day 0 of AZD1222 vaccination. Source of these receptors: an adult in good health.

Note on this clone: A read error may produce the germline difference seen at one junction end. This chain links TRBV7-7 with TRBJ2-2; TRBD2 is a possible D gene (5 bases). The CDR3 consists of 13 residues. CDR1 is SSHAT and CDR2 is FNYEAQ in the germline V gene (reference sequence). The DNA of the CDR3 is TGTGCTAGCAGCATAGCGTCCTCCGGGGAGCTGTTTTTT. Translation gives CASSIASSGELFF.

V usage is TRBV5-8 and J usage is TRBJ2-7; unclear D gene. Germline loops: CDR1 SGHTS, CDR2 YDEGEE. This CDR3 contains 16 residues. V lost 4 bases and J 0 bases, leaving 17 bases between the germline ends. CDR3 sequence (DNA): TGTGCCAGCAGCCCAGAAGGTGGAGCAAGCTCCTACGAGCAGTACTTC. Residues: CASSPEGGASSYEQYF.

The chain uses TRBV2 and TRBJ2-7, with D perhaps given as TRBD1 or TRBD2 (5 bases each). This CDR3 spans 10 amino acids. Germline V CDR1 and CDR2: SNHLY, FYNNEI. V lost 8 bases and J 5 bases, leaving 7 bases between the germline ends. This CDR3 reads CASGDHEQYF. CDR3 bases: TGTGCCAGCGGGGACCACGAGCAGTACTTC.

The chain combines TRBV7-9 with TRBJ2-1, with D unresolved. The germline gives CDR1 SEHNR, CDR2 FQNEAQ (reference sequence). Trimming took 4 bases from V and 5 from J, leaving 15 bases between them. CDR3 length: 15 amino acids. CDR3 protein: CASSSTITHNNEQFF. CDR3 coding DNA: TGTGCCAGCAGCTCCACTATTACTCATAACAATGAGCAGTTCTTC.

The V gene is TRBV6-5, the J gene TRBJ2-1; a weak D match, TRBD2 (5 bases). This CDR3 is 16 amino acids long. The germline V gene has CDR1 MNHEY and CDR2 SVGAGI. The V gene lost 0 bases and the J gene lost 0 bases, with 9 bases spanning the gap. In DNA form, the CDR3 reads TGTGCCAGCAGTTACTCTCTGGGGAGCTCCTACAATGAGCAGTTCTTC. Residues: CASSYSLGSSYNEQFF.

This chain joins TRBV6-2 or TRBV6-3 and TRBJ2-7; maybe TRBD2 (5 bases). The CDR3 sequence is 13 residues long. Trimming removed 4 bases at V and 6 bases at J, with 13 bases between. Germline CDR1 and CDR2: MNHEY and SVGEGT. In DNA form, the CDR3 reads TGTGCCAGCAGTTTAGCGAGGTTGGCCGAGCAGTACTTC. Amino acid sequence: CASSLARLAEQYF.

The chain links TRBV7-2 to TRBJ1-2, with a weak D call TRBD1 (6 bases). This CDR3 contains 15 residues. Trimming left V 1 base short and J 5 bases short, with 14 bases between. CDR1 and CDR2 from the germline V gene are SGHTA and FQGNSA. CDR3 in amino acids: CASSLELGAGYGYTF. Written as DNA, the CDR3 is TGTGCCAGCAGCTTAGAACTGGGGGCGGGATATGGCTACACCTTC.

V usage is TRBV29-1 and J usage is TRBJ1-5; TRBD1 aligns across 7 bases. The germline CDR1 and CDR2 sequences are SQVTM and ANQGSEA. The junction had 17 bases not matched to a gene; V was cut back by 2 bases and J by 1 base. This CDR3 comprises 19 residues. CDR3 in DNA: TGCAGCGTTGAAAACCGAGATCGACAGGGTTTCAGGAGCAATCAGCCCCAGCATTTT. Translating it yields CSVENRDRQGFRSNQPQHF.

The chain employs TRBV6-5 and TRBJ2-5, with D possibly being TRBD1 or TRBD2 (5 bases each). V lost 7 bases and J 5 bases, leaving 14 bases between the germline ends. CDR3 length equals 13 residues. Per germline, CDR1 MNHEY and CDR2 SVGAGI. The CDR3 protein is CASNIPGPETQYF. DNA of the CDR3: TGTGCCAGCAATATTCCGGGACCTGAGACCCAGTACTTC.

The rearrangement uses TRBV6-1 and TRBJ1-5; D uncertain. This CDR3 comprises 17 residues. Trimming cost V 2 bases and J 1 base, with 15 bases left between them. Germline V gene sequence: CDR1 MNHNS, CDR2 SASEGT. The CDR3 region is CASSESPRDRSNQPQHF. CDR3 coding DNA: TGTGCCAGCAGTGAATCCCCGCGGGATAGGAGCAATCAGCCCCAGCATTTT.

The chain is built from TRBV6-5 and TRBJ1-1; 7 nucleotides align to TRBD1. Per the germline V gene, CDR1 is MNHEY and CDR2 is SVGAGI. Unmatched junction bases numbered 10, after V lost 8 bases and J lost 4 bases. The CDR3 has 14 residues. The CDR3 bases are TGTGCCAGCGCCGGAACAGGGGACGGCACTGAAGCTTTCTTT. It translates to CASAGTGDGTEAFF.

The rearrangement links TRBV11-3 to TRBJ2-1; D is possibly TRBD1 (6 bases). The CDR3 spans 15 residues. Trimming shortened V by 4 bases and J by 5 bases, and 15 bases separated the two germline ends. CDR1 and CDR2 from the germline V gene are SGHNT and YENEEA. CDR3 nucleotide sequence: TGTGCCAGCAGCTCCAGGGGTAATGGGCACAATGAGCAGTTCTTC. Translated: CASSSRGNGHNEQFF.

The V and J genes are TRBV19 and TRBJ2-6; D unresolved. CDR3 size: 15 residues. Per germline, CDR1 LNHDA and CDR2 SQIVND (reference sequence). Trimming stripped 3 bases from V and 0 bases from J, with 6 bases between. The CDR3 loop reads CASSIAVSGANVLTF. Written as DNA, the CDR3 is TGTGCCAGTAGTATCGCGGTCTCTGGGGCCAACGTCCTGACTTTC.

The rearrangement joins TRBV21-1 to TRBJ2-7. TRBV21-1 is designated a pseudogene. The length of the CDR3 is 11 residues. The CDR3 nucleotides read TGTGCCAGCAGCAAAGGGTACGAGCAGTACTTC. Amino acids: CASSKGYEQYF.

This clone was observed a handful of times. This chain links TRBV3-1 (or the pseudogene TRBV3-2) with TRBJ2-1, with 7 bases aligning to TRBD2. The CDR3 has 15 amino acids. Germline V gene lookup returns CDR1 LGHDT and CDR2 YNNKEL (reference sequence). Trimming removed 0 bases from V and 7 bases from J; junction bases left unmatched: 6. The CDR3 coding sequence is TGTGCCAGCAGCCAAGATCCGGGAGGTTTGAATGAGCAGTTCTTC. Amino acids: CASSQDPGGLNEQFF.

The CDR3 reads CASSYSRAGEQFF. The CDR3 bases are TGTGCCAGCAGTTACTCTAGGGCGGGTGAGCAGTTCTTC. This sequence joins TRBV6-5 and TRBJ2-1, with TRBD2 as a possible D gene (5 bases). Trimming removed 0 bases at V and 9 bases at J, with 9 bases between. Per germline, CDR1 MNHEY and CDR2 SVGAGI. The CDR3 consists of 13 residues.

The chain recombines TRBV21-1 with TRBJ2-7; TRBD2, the table's D call, lacks a check against the DNA. TRBV21-1 is recorded as a pseudogene. This CDR3 has 14 amino acids. The CDR3 DNA follows: TGTGTACCATGGGGGGGGTCAGTTCCCTACGAGCAGTACTTC. Amino acids: CVPWGGSVPYEQYF.

The chain uses TRBV27 and TRBJ1-5; 8 positions agree with TRBD1. Per germline, CDR1 MNHEY and CDR2 SMNVEV (reference sequence). Trimming at V came to 5 bases and at J to 7 bases, leaving 10 bases not matched to a gene. The CDR3 extends over 15 amino acids. CDR3 nucleotides: TGTGCCAGCAGTGCGACGACAGGGGTGAACCAGCCCCAGCATTTT. Its translation: CASSATTGVNQPQHF.

The chain couples TRBV12-5 to TRBJ1-5; TRBD1 aligns across 11 bases. J was trimmed by 5 bases and V by 3 bases; bases with no gene match: 12. From germline, CDR1 is LGHNT and CDR2 FRNRAP. This CDR3 has 18 amino acids. The CDR3 nucleotides read TGTGCTAGTGGTTTCAGGACAGGGGGCATTTTAGGTGATCAGCCCCAGCATTTT. Its translation is CASGFRTGGILGDQPQHF.

The chain is built from TRBV6-5 and TRBJ2-1, with 7 positions matching TRBD2. Germline CDR1 reads MNHEY; CDR2 reads SVGAGI. This CDR3 has 15 residues. The J segment lost 6 bases and the V segment lost 0 bases, leaving 5 bases of the junction unmatched. CDR3 nucleotides: TGTGCCAGCAGTTACTCAACGGGAGGACTCAATGAGCAGTTCTTC. Translation: CASSYSTGGLNEQFF.

This chain joins TRBV9 and TRBJ2-3; D is ambiguous. This CDR3 region has 15 residues. Trimming pared 3 bases from V and 1 base from J, leaving 12 bases between. Germline V lookup: CDR1 SGDLS, CDR2 YYNGEE. The CDR3 DNA sequence: TGTGCCAGCAGCGAGAGCCCCCTAGGCACAGATACGCAGTATTTT. It yields the protein CASSESPLGTDTQYF.

The chain uses TRBV5-8 and TRBJ1-3, with unresolved D. The germline V and J ends were trimmed by 4 bases and 5 bases, with 7 bases remaining between them. CDR3 length: 12 residues. In germline, CDR1 is SGHTS, CDR2 YDEGEE. CDR3 DNA sequence: TGTGCCAGCAGCATCCTACGAAACACCATATATTTT. This encodes CASSILRNTIYF.